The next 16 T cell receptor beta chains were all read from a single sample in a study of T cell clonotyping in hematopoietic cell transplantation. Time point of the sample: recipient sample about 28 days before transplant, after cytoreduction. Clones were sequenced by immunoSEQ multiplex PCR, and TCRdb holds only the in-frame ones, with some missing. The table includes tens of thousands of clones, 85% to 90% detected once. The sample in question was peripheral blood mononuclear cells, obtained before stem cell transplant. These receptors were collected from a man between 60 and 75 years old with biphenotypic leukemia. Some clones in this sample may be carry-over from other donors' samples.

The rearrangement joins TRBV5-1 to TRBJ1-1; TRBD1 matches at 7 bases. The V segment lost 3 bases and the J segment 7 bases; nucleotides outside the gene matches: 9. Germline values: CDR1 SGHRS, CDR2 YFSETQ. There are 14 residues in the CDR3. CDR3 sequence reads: CASSSGQSWDEAFF. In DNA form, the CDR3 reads TGCGCCAGCAGCTCGGGACAGTCATGGGATGAAGCTTTCTTT.

The CDR3 DNA is TGTGCCAGCAGTTACTCAATCACAGGGGGCACTGAAGCTTTCTTT. It is translated as CASSYSITGGTEAFF. The V gene is TRBV6-5, the J gene TRBJ1-1; TRBD1 agrees at 8 bases. After removal of 0 bases from V and 4 bases from J, the junction contained 4 bases not matched to a gene. The CDR3 has 15 amino acids. Germline V CDR1 and CDR2: MNHEY, SVGAGI.

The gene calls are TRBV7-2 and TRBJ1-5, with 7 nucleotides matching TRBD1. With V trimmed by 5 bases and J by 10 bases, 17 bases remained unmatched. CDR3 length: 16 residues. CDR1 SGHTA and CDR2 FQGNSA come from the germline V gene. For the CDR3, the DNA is TGTGCCAGCAGCCCCTCCCGACAGGGAAGGGCCCAACCCCAGCATTTT. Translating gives CASSPSRQGRAQPQHF.

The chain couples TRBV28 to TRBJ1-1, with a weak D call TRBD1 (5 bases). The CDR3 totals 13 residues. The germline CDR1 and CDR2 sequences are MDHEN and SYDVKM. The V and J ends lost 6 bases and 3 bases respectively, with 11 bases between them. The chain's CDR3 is CASSLAGYTEAFF. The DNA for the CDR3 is TGTGCCAGCAGCCTGGCAGGGTACACTGAAGCTTTCTTT. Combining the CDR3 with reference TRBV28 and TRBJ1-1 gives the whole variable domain DVKVTQSSRYLVKRTGEKVFLECVQDMDHENMFWYRQDPGLGLRLIYFSYDVKMKEKGDIPEGYSVSREKKERFSLILESASTNQTSMYLCASSLAGYTEAFFGQGTRLTVV.

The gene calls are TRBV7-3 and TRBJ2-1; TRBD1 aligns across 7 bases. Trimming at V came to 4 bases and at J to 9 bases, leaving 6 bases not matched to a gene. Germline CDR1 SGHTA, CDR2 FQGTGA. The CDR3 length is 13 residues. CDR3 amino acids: CASSSGQVSEQFF. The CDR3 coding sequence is TGTGCCAGCAGCTCCGGACAGGTCAGTGAGCAGTTCTTC.

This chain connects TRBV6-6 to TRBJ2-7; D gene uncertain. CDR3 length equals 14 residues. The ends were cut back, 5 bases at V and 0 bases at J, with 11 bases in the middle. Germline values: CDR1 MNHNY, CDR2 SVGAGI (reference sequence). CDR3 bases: TGTGCCAGCAGTACGGTTTTCTTCTCCTACGAGCAGTACTTC. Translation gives CASSTVFFSYEQYF.

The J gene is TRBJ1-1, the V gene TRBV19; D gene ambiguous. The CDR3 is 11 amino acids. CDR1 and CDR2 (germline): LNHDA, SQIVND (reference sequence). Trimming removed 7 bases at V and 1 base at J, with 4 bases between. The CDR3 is CASTKNTEAFF. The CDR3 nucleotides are TGTGCCAGTACAAAGAACACTGAAGCTTTCTTT.

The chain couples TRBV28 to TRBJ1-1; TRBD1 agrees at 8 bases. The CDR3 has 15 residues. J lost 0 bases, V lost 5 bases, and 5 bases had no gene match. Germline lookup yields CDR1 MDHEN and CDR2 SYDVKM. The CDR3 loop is CASSPGDRMNTEAFF. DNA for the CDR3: TGTGCCAGCAGTCCTGGGGACAGGATGAACACTGAAGCTTTCTTT.

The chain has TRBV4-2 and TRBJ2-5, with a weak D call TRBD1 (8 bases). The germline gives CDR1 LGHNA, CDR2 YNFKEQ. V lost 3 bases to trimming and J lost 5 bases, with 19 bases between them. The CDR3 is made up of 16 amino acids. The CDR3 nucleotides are TGTGCCAGCAGCCAGCTGCGACAGGGGAGGGGTGAGACCCAGTACTTC. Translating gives CASSQLRQGRGETQYF.

The CDR3 DNA follows: TGCGCCAGCAGCTCCGAGCCGGGGGAGACCCAGTACTTC. Translation: CASSSEPGETQYF. The V and J genes are TRBV5-1 and TRBJ2-5; maybe TRBD2 (5 bases). This CDR3 spans 13 amino acids. V lost 3 bases and J lost 5, with 11 bases in between. Germline V lookup: CDR1 SGHRS, CDR2 YFSETQ.

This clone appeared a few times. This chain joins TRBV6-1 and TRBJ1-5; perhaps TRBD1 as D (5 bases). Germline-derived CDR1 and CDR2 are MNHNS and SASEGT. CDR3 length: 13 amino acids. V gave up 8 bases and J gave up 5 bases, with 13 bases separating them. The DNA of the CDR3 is TGTGCCAGCGTTCCTACAGGTGATCAGCCCCAGCATTTT. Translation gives CASVPTGDQPQHF.

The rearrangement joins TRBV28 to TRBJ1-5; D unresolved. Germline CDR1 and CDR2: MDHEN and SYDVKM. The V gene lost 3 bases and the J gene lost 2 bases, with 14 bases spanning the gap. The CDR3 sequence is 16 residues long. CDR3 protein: CASSFVEIGGNQPQHF. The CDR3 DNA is TGTGCCAGCAGTTTCGTTGAGATTGGAGGCAATCAGCCCCAGCATTTT.

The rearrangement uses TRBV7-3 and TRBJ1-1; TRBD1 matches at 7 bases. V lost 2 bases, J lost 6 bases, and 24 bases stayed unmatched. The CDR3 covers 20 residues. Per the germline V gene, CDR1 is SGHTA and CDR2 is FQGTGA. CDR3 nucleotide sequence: TGTGCCAGCAGCTTACTCCCGCCTATCCAAGGGGGCGCGAAGATCGCTGAAGCTTTCTTT. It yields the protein CASSLLPPIQGGAKIAEAFF.

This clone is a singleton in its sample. CDR3 in DNA: TGTGCCAGCAGTCACGGGACTAGCGAGTACAATGAGCAGTTCTTC. It codes for CASSHGTSEYNEQFF. The V and J genes are TRBV7-3 and TRBJ2-1; 10 nucleotides agree with TRBD2. J gave up 4 bases and V 6 bases, and 6 bases lay outside the gene matches. Germline lookup yields CDR1 SGHTA and CDR2 FQGTGA. The CDR3 extends over 15 amino acids. Complete variable domain (other parts from reference TRBV7-3 and TRBJ2-1): GAGVSQTPSNKVTEKGKYVELRCDPISGHTALYWYRQSLGQGPEFLIYFQGTGAADDSGLPNDRFFAVRPEGSVSTLKIQRTERGDSAVYLCASSHGTSEYNEQFFGPGTRLTVL.

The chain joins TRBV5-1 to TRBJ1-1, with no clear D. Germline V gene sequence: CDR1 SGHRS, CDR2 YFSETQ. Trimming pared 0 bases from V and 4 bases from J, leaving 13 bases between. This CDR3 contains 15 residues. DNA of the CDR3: TGCGCCAGCAGCTTGGAAAGGTGGACGTCCACTGAAGCTTTCTTT. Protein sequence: CASSLERWTSTEAFF.

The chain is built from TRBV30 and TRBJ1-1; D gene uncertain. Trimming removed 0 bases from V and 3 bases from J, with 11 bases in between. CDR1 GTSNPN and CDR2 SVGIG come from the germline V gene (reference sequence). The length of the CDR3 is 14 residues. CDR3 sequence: CAWSVLRVYTEAFF. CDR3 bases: TGTGCCTGGAGTGTCCTTAGGGTTTACACTGAAGCTTTCTTT.